This T cell receptor beta chain comes out of a study of shared clonotypes between healthy human individuals. Terminally differentiated effector memory CD45RA+ cells were left out of the naive CD8 fraction, which was CD45RO-negative and positively selected for CCR7. Germline V gene data show CDR1 as MNHEY and CDR2 as SVGAGI. The CDR3 contains 13 residues. V dropped 8 bases and J dropped 2 bases, with 12 bases sitting between them. Sequencing used immunoSEQ multiplex PCR; TCRdb keeps in-frame clones, though not all of them. This table has some 2 million clones, over 85% appearing once. The TCR comes from a man aged 18 to 30 in good health. This chain links TRBV6-5 with TRBJ2-5, with D possibly TRBD2 on 5 matching bases. Sequencing was performed on naive CD8+ T cells sorted from blood. Here the CDR3 reads CASCRGGQETQYF. The CDR3 DNA reads as TGTGCCAGCTGTCGAGGAGGTCAAGAGACCCAGTACTTC.